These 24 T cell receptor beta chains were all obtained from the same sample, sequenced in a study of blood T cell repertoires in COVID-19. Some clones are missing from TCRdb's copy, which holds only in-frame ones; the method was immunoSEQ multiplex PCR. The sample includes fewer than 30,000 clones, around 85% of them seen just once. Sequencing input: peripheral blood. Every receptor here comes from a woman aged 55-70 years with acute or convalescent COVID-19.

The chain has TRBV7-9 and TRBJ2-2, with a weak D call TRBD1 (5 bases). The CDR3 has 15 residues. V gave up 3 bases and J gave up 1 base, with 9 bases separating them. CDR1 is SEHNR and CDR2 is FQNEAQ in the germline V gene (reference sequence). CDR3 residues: CASSFSGQNTGELFF. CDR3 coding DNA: TGTGCCAGCAGCTTTAGTGGACAGAACACCGGGGAGCTGTTTTTT. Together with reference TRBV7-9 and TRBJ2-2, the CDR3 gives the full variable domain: DTGVSQNPRHKITKRGQNVTFRCDPISEHNRLYWYRQTLGQGPEFLTYFQNEAQLEKSRLLSDRFSAERPKGSFSTLEIQRTEQGDSAMYLCASSFSGQNTGELFFGEGSRLTVL.

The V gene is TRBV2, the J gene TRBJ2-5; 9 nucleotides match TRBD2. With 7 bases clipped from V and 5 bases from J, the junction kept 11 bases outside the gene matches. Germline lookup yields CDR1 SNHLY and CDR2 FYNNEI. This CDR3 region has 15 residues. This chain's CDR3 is CASTPAGGFLETQYF. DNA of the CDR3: TGTGCCAGCACCCCAGCGGGGGGCTTTCTTGAGACCCAGTACTTC.

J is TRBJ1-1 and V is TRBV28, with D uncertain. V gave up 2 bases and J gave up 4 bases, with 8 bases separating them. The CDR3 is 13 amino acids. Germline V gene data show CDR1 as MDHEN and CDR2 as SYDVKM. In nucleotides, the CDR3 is TGTGCCAGCAGTTTAGTTGGAGGCACTGAAGCTTTCTTT. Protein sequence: CASSLVGGTEAFF.

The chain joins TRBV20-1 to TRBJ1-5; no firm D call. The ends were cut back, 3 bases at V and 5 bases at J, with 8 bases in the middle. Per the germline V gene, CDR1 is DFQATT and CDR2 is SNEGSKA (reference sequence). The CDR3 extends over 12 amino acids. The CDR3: CSASSGDQPQHF. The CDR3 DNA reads TGCAGTGCTAGTTCAGGTGATCAGCCCCAGCATTTT.

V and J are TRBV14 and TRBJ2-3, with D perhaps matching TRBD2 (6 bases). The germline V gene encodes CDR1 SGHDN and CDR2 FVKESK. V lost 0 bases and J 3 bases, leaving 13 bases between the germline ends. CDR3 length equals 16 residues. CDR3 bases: TGTGCCAGCAGCCAAGATTCTAGGCTAGCGACAGATACGCAGTATTTT. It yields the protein CASSQDSRLATDTQYF. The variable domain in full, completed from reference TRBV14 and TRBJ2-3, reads EAGVTQFPSHSVIEKGQTVTLRCDPISGHDNLYWYRRVMGKEIKFLLHFVKESKQDESGMPNNRFLAERTGGTYSTLKVQPAELEDSGVYFCASSQDSRLATDTQYFGPGTRLTVL.

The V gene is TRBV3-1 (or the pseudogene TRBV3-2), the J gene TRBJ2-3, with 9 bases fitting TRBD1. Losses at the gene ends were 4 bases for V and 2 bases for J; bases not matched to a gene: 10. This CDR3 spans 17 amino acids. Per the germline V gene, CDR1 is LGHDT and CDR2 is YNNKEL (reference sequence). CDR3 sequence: CASSLGTGMLSTDTQYF. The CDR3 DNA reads TGTGCCAGCAGCCTCGGGACAGGGATGTTATCCACAGATACGCAGTATTTT.

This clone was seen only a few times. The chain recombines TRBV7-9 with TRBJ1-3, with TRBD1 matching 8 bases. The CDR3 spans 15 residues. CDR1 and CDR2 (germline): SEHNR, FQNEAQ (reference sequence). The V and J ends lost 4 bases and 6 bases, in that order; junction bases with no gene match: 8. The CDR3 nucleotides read TGTGCCAGCAGCTCAGCCGGACAGGGTGTAAACACCATATATTTT. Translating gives CASSSAGQGVNTIYF.

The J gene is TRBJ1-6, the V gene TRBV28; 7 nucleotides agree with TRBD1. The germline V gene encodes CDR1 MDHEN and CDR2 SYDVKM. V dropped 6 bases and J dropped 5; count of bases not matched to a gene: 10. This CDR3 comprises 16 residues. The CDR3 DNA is TGTGCCAGCAGGCTAGATACAGGGGCTCATAATTCACCCCTCCACTTT. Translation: CASRLDTGAHNSPLHF.

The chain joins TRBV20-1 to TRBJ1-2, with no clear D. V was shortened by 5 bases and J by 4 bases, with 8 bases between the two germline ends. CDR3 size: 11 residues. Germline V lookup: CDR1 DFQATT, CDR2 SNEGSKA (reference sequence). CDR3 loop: CSAGSTYGYTF. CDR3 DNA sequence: TGCAGTGCTGGGAGTACCTATGGCTACACCTTC.

CDR3 sequence reads: CASLAGGSTDTQYF. CDR3 DNA: TGTGCCAGCTTAGCGGGGGGCAGCACAGATACGCAGTATTTT. This chain connects TRBV7-9 to TRBJ2-3, with 10 bases lining up with TRBD2. CDR1 is SEHNR and CDR2 is FQNEAQ in the germline V gene (reference sequence). The V and J ends lost 8 bases and 0 bases, in that order; junction bases with no gene match: 2. The CDR3 runs 14 residues.

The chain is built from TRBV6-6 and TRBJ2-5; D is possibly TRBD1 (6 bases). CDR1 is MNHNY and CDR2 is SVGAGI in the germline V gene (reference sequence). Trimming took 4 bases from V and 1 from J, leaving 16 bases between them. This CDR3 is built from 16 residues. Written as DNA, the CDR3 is TGTGCCAGCAGTTCTGGGACCCGGGACACCCAAGAGACCCAGTACTTC. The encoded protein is CASSSGTRDTQETQYF.

Here the CDR3 DNA reads TGTGCCAGTAGTAGACGGGTGGGGGGGAACACTGAAGCTTTCTTT. It yields the protein CASSRRVGGNTEAFF. The genes are TRBV19 and TRBJ1-1; TRBD1 is a possible D gene (5 bases). The germline gives CDR1 LNHDA, CDR2 SQIVND (reference sequence). Between the trimmed V and J ends, which lost 4 bases and 1 base, there was a span of 13 bases. The CDR3 sequence is 15 residues long.

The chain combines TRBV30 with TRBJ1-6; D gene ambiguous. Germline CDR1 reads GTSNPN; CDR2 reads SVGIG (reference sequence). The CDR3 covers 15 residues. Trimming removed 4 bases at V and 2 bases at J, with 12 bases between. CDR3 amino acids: CAWTLPGTYNSPLHF. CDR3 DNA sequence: TGTGCCTGGACACTACCTGGCACCTATAATTCACCCCTCCACTTT.

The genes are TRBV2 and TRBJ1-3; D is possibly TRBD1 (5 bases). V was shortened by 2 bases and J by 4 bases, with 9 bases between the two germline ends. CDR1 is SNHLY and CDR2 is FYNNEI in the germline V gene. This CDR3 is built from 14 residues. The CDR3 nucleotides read TGTGCCAGCAGTGAACAGGGAAAGGGAAACACCATATATTTT. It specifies CASSEQGKGNTIYF.

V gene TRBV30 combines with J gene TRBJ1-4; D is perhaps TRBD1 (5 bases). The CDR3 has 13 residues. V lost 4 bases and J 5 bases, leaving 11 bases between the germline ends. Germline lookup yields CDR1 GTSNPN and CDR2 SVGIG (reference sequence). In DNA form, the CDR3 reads TGTGCCTGGAAGCAGGGCCCGAATGAAAAACTGTTTTTT. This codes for CAWKQGPNEKLFF.

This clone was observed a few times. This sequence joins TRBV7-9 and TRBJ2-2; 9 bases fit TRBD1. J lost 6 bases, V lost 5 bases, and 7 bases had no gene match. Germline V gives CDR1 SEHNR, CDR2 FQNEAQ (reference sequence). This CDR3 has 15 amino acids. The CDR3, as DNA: TGTGCCAGCAGCACCGGGACAGGGTTCGCCGGGGAGCTGTTTTTT. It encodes CASSTGTGFAGELFF.

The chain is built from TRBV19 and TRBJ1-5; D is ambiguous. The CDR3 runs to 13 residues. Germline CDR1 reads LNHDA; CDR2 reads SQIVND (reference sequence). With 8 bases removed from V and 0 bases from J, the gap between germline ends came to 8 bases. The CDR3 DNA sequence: TGTGCCAGTCAGAAGTATAGCAATCAGCCCCAGCATTTT. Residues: CASQKYSNQPQHF.

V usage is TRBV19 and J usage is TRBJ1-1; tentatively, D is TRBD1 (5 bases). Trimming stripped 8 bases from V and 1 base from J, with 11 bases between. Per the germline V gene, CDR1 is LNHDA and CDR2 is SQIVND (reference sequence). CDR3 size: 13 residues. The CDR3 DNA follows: TGTGCCAGTGGCCCGGGGGAGAACACTGAAGCTTTCTTT. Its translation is CASGPGENTEAFF.

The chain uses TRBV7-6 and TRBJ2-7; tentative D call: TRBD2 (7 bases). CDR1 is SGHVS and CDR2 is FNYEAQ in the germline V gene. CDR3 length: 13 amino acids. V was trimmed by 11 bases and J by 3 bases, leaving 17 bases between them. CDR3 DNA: TGTGCCTCCCGGGGGGCCTTCGACTACGAGCAGTACTTC. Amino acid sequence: CASRGAFDYEQYF.

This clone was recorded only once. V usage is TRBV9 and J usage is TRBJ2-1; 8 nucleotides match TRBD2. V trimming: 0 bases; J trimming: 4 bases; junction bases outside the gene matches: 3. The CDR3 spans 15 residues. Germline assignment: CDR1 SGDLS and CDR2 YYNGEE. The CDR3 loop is CASSVEVAGYNEQFF. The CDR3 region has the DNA TGTGCCAGCAGCGTAGAAGTAGCGGGATACAATGAGCAGTTCTTC.

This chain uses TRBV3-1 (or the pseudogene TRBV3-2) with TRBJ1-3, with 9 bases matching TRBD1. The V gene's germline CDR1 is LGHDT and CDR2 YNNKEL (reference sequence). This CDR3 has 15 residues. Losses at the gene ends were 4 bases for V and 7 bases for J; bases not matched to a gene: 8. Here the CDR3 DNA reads TGTGCCAGCAGCCCCCGGGACAGGGTTAGCAACACCATATATTTT. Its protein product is CASSPRDRVSNTIYF.

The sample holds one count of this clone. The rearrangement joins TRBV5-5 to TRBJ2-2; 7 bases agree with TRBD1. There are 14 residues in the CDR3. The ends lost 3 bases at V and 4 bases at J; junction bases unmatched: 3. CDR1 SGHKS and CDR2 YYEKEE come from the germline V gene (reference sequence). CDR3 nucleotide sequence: TGTGCCAGCAGCTGGGACAGAAGCACCGGGGAGCTGTTTTTT. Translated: CASSWDRSTGELFF.

CDR3 bases: TGTGCCACTAGCTTACAGTCCGGACACCGGGACAGGGGGACCTACGAGCAGTACTTC. It translates to CATSLQSGHRDRGTYEQYF. The chain links TRBV15 to TRBJ2-7; 11 bases are shared with TRBD1. The J segment lost 2 bases and the V segment lost 9 bases, leaving 21 bases of the junction unmatched. The CDR3 length is 19 residues. Looked up from germline, CDR1 is LNHNV and CDR2 is YYDKDF (reference sequence).

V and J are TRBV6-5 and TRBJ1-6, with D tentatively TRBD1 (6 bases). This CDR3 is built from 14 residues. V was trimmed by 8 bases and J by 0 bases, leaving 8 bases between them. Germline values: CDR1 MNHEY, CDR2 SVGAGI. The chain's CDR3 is CASLDSSYNSPLHF. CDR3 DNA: TGTGCCAGCCTGGACAGCTCCTATAATTCACCCCTCCACTTT.